This T cell receptor beta chain originates from a study of control samples from healthy donors and cancer patients. Assay: immunoSEQ multiplex PCR; the TCRdb copy retains only in-frame clones and omits some. Counted here are tens of thousands of clones, about nine tenths occurring once; the ten biggest clones make up under 15%. The TCR sequence derives from a woman in her seventies in good health. The sequenced sample consisted of blood.

CDR3 amino acids: CASSLRPEHRNTEAFF. DNA for the CDR3: TGTGCCAGCAGCTTGAGGCCAGAGCATCGGAACACTGAAGCTTTCTTT. The V gene is TRBV5-6, the J gene TRBJ1-1, with D unresolved. V dropped 1 base and J dropped 1 base, with 14 bases sitting between them. This CDR3 has 16 amino acids. Germline loops: CDR1 SGHDT, CDR2 YYEEEE.